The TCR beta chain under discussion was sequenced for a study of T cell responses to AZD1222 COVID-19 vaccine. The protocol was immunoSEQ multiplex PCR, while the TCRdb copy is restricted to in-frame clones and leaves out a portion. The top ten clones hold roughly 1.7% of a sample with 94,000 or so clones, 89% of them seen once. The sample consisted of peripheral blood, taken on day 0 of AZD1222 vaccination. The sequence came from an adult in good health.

In DNA, the CDR3 is TGTGCCATCAGGAAACGACTTCACGGACAGCCCTTAACCTACGAGCAGTACTTC. Translating it yields CAIRKRLHGQPLTYEQYF. The chain is built from TRBV10-3 and TRBJ2-7, with D maybe TRBD1 (6 bases). The CDR3 has 18 amino acids. V gave up 6 bases and J gave up 2 bases, with 26 bases separating them. Per the germline V gene, CDR1 is ENHRY and CDR2 is SYGVKD.